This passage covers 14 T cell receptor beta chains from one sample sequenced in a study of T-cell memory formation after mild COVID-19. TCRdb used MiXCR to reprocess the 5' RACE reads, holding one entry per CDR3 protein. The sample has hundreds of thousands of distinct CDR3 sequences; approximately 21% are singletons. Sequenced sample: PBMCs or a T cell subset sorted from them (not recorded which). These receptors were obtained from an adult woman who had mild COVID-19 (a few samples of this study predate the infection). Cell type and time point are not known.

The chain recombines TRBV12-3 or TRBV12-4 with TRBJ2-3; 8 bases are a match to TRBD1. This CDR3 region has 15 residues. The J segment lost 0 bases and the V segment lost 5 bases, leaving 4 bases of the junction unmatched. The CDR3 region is CASSRTGRSTDTQYF. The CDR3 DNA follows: TGTGCCAGCAGTAGGACAGGGAGAAGCACAGATACGCAGTATTTT.

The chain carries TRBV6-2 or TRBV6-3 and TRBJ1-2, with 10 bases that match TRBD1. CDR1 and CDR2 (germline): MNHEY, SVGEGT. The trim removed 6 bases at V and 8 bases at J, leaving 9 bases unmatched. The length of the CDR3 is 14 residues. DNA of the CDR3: TGTGCCAGCAGCCCATATGGGACAGGGGACGGCTACACCTTC. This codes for CASSPYGTGDGYTF.

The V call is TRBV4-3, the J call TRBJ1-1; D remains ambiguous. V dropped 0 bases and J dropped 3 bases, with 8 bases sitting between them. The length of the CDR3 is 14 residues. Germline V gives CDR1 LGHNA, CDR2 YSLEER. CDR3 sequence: CASSQDPGYTEAFF. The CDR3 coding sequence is TGCGCCAGCAGCCAAGACCCGGGGTACACTGAAGCTTTCTTT.

CDR3 loop: CASSYSRGGRGGTDTQYF. The CDR3 DNA reads TGTGCCAGCAGTTACTCGAGAGGGGGGCGCGGGGGCACAGATACGCAGTATTTT. The chain recombines TRBV6-5 with TRBJ2-3; perhaps D is TRBD1 or TRBD2 (6 bases each). This CDR3 spans 18 amino acids. The germline V and J ends were trimmed by 0 bases and 1 base, with 17 bases remaining between them. Germline CDR1 and CDR2: MNHEY and SVGAGI.

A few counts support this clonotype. Written as DNA, the CDR3 is TGTGCCAGCAGTGAAATACAGGGGAGCAATCAGCCCCAGCATTTT. It specifies CASSEIQGSNQPQHF. The chain is built from TRBV6-1 and TRBJ1-5; TRBD1 matches 7 bases. The CDR3 totals 15 residues. The V gene's germline CDR1 is MNHNS and CDR2 SASEGT. With 2 bases clipped from V and 1 base from J, the junction kept 2 bases outside the gene matches.

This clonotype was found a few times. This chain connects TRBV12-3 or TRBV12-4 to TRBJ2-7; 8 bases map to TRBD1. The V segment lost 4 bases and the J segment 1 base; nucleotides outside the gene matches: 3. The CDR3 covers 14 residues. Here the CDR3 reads CASSSWDRSYEQYF. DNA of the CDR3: TGTGCCAGCAGTTCCTGGGACAGGTCCTACGAGCAGTACTTC.

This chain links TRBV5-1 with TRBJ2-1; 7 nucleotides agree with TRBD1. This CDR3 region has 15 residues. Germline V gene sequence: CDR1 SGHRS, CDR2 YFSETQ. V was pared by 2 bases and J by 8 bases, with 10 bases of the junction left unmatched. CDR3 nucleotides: TGCGCCAGCAGCTTCGCCGGGACAGATTTAGATGAGCAGTTCTTC. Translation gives CASSFAGTDLDEQFF. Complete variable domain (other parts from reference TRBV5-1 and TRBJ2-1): KAGVTQTPRYLIKTRGQQVTLSCSPISGHRSVSWYQQTPGQGLQFLFEYFSETQRNKGNFPGRFSGRQFSNSRSEMNVSTLELGDSALYLCASSFAGTDLDEQFFGPGTRLTVL.

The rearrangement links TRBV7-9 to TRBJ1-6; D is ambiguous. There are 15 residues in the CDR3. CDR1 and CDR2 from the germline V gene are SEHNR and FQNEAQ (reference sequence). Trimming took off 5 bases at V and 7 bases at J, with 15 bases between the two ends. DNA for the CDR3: TGTGCCAGCAGCCCTAGTGGACGGAGAAATTCACCCCTCCACTTT. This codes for CASSPSGRRNSPLHF.

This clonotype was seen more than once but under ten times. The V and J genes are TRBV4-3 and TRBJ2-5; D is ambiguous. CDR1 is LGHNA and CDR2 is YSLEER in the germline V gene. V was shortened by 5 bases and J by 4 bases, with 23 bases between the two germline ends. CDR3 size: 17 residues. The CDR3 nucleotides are TGCGCCAGCAGCGAAGGGTTCGACAAAAACATGAGAGAGACCCAGTACTTC. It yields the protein CASSEGFDKNMRETQYF.

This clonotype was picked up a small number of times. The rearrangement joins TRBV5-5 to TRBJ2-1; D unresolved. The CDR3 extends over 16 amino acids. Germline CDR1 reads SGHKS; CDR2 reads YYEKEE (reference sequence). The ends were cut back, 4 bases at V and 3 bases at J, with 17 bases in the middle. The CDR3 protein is CASSDILGTGYNEQFF. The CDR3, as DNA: TGTGCCAGCAGCGATATTCTTGGAACTGGCTACAATGAGCAGTTCTTC. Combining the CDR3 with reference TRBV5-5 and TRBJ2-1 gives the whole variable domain DAGVTQSPTHLIKTRGQQVTLRCSPISGHKSVSWYQQVLGQGPQFIFQYYEKEERGRGNFPDRFSARQFPNYSSELNVNALLLGDSALYLCASSDILGTGYNEQFFGPGTRLTVL.

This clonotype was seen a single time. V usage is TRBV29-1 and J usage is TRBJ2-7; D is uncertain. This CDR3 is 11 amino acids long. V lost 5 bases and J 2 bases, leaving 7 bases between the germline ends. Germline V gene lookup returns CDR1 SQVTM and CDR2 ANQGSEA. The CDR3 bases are TGCAGCGTTAGCTCCCCCTACGAGCAGTACTTC. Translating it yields CSVSSPYEQYF.

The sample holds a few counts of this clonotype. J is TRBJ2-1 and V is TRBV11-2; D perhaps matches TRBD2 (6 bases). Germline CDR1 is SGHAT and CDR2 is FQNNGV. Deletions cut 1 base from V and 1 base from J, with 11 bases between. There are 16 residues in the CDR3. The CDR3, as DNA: TGTGCCAGCAGCTTAGTTTACGCGGGATCCTACAATGAGCAGTTCTTC. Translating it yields CASSLVYAGSYNEQFF.

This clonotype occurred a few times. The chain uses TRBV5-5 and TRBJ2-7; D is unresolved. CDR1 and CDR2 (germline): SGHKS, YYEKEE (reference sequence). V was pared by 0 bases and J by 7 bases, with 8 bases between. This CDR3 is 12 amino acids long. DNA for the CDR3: TGTGCCAGCAGCTTGGCCTTGGCTGAGCAGTACTTC. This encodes CASSLALAEQYF.

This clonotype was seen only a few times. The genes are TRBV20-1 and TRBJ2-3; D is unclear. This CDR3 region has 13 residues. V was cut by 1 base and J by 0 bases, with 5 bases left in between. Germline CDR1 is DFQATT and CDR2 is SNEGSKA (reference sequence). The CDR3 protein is CSARAESTDTQYF. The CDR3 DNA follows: TGCAGTGCTAGAGCCGAGAGCACAGATACGCAGTATTTT.